This TCR beta chain was sequenced in a study of T cell repertoires in cytomegalovirus infection. Study context: It was recently identified HLA-C-restricted and well-studied HLA-B-restricted CMV epitopes that the study used. Indications of both CMV infection and matching HLA type were provided by public TCR beta signatures. Notes on the study in general: CMV carriers having the relevant HLA were flagged by cumulative public TCR beta family frequency. Clonotypes of TCR beta that were HLA-C-restricted and CMV-specific dominated the ex vivo response.

The sample holds a few counts of this clonotype. Antigen unknown. The junction departs from the called germline gene at one end, perhaps through a read error. This CDR3 is 17 amino acids long. A single record per CDR3 protein comes from TCRdb applying MiXCR to the reads. The data show approximately 910,000 distinct CDR3 sequences, about a third seen once. This receptor was taken from a human donor in good health (CMV status not recorded). Some clones in this sample may be carry-over from other donors' samples. This rearrangement joins TRBV23-1 to TRBJ2-1, with D possibly being TRBD1 or TRBD2 (5 bases each). TRBV23-1 is placed among ORFs of uncertain function. The sample consisted of cultured CD8+ T cells from PBMCs, taken from culture after CMV antigen stimulation. CDR3 sequence reads: CPRDPSGISVGYNEQFF. In DNA, the CDR3 is TGCCCCAGGGACCCATCGGGAATAAGTGTAGGCTACAATGAGCAGTTCTTC.